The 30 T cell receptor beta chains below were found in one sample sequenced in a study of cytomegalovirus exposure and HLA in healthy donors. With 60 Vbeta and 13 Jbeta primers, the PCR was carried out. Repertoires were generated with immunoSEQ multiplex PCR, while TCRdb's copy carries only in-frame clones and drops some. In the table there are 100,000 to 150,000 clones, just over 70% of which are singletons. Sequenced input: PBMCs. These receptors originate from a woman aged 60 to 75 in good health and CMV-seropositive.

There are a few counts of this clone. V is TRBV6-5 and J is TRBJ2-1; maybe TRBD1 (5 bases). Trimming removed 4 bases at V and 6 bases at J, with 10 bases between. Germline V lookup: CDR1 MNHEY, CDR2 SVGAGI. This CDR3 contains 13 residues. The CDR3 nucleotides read TGTGCCAGCAGTTCACAGGTCCCCAATGAGCAGTTCTTC. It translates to CASSSQVPNEQFF.

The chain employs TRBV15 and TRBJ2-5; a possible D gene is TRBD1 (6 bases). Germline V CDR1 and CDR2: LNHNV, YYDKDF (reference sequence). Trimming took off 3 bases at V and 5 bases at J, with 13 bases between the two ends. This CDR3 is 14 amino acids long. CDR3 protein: CATSSYREWETQYF. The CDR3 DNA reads TGTGCCACCAGCAGTTACAGGGAATGGGAGACCCAGTACTTC.

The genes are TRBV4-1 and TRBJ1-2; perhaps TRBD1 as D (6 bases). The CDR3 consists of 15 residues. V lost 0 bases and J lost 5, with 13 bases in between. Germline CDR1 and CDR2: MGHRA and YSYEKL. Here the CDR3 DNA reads TGCGCCAGCAGCCAAGATTTAGCAGGGACATATGGCTACACCTTC. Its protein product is CASSQDLAGTYGYTF.

CDR3 sequence (DNA): TGTGCCAGCAGCTTAATGGTTGACAGCTCCTATGGCTACACCTTC. This translates into CASSLMVDSSYGYTF. The V and J genes are TRBV7-9 and TRBJ1-2; tentatively, D is TRBD1 (5 bases). The CDR3 consists of 15 residues. The ends were cut back, 2 bases at V and 4 bases at J, with 14 bases in the middle. Germline values: CDR1 SEHNR, CDR2 FQNEAQ (reference sequence).

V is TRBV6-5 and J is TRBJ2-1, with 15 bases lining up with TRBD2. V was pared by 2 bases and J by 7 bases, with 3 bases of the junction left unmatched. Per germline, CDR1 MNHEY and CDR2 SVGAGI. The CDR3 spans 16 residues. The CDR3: CASSYVGLAGGNEQFF. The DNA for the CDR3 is TGTGCCAGCAGTTACGTCGGACTAGCGGGGGGGAATGAGCAGTTCTTC.

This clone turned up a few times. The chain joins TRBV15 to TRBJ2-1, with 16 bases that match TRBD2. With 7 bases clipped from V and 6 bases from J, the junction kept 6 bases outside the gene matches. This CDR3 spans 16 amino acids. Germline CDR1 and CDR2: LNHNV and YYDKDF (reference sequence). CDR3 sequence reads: CATTGTSGGVGNEQFF. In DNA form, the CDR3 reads TGTGCCACCACCGGGACTAGCGGGGGGGTGGGCAATGAGCAGTTCTTC.

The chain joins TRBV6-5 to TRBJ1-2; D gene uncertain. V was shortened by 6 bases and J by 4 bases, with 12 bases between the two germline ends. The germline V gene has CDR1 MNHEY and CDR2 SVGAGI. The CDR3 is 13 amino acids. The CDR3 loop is CASRVPPGYGYTF. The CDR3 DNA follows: TGTGCCAGCAGAGTGCCCCCCGGCTATGGCTACACCTTC.

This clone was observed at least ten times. The CDR3, as DNA: TGTGCCAGCAGCTATCAGCGCACTGAAGCTTTCTTT. This encodes CASSYQRTEAFF. J is TRBJ1-1 and V is TRBV5-4; D is undetermined. Trimming cost V 3 bases and J 4 bases, with 7 bases left between them. The V gene's germline CDR1 is SGHNT and CDR2 YYREEE (reference sequence). This CDR3 is 12 amino acids long.

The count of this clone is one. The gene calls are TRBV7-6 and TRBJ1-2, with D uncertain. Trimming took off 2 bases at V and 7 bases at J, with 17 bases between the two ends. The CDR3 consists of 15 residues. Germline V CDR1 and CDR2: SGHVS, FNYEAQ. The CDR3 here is CASSLIIGVSGGYTF. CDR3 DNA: TGTGCCAGCAGCTTAATAATCGGGGTTTCGGGTGGCTACACCTTC.

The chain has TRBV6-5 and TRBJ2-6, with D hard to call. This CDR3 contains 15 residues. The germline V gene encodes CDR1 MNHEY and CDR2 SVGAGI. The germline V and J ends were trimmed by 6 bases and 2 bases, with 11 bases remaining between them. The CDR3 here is CASREQNPGANVLTF. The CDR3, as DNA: TGTGCCAGCAGGGAACAGAACCCTGGGGCCAACGTCCTGACTTTC.

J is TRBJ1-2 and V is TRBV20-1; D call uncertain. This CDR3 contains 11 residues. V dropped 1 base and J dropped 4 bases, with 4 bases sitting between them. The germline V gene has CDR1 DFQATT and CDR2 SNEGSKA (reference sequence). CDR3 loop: CSARVAYGYTF. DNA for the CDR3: TGCAGTGCTAGAGTAGCCTATGGCTACACCTTC.

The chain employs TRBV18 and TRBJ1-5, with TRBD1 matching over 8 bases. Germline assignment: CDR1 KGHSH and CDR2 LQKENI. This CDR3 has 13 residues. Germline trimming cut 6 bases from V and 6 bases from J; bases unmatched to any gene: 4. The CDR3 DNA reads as TGTGCCAGCTCCACAGGGGGAGTTCAGCCCCAGCATTTT. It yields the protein CASSTGGVQPQHF. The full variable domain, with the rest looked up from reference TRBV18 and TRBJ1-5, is NAGVMQNPRHLVRRRGQEARLRCSPMKGHSHVYWYRQLPEEGLKFMVYLQKENIIDESGMPKERFSAEFPKEGPSILRIQQVVRGDSAAYFCASSTGGVQPQHFGDGTRLSIL.

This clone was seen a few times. The CDR3 bases are TGTGCCAGCAGTTACGGCGGGGGCGTCGGGAATGAGCAGTTCTTC. Amino acids: CASSYGGGVGNEQFF. The chain couples TRBV6-5 to TRBJ2-1, with D possibly TRBD2 on 7 matching bases. Germline loops: CDR1 MNHEY, CDR2 SVGAGI. The CDR3 covers 15 residues. Trimming removed 2 bases at V and 7 bases at J, with 15 bases between.

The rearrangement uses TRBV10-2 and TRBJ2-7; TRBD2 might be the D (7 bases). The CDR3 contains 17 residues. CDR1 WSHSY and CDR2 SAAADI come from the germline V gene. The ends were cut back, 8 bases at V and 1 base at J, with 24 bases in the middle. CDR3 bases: TGCGCCAGCCACGAGCCGGGGGGCGCTTCCTCATCCTACGAGCAGTACTTC. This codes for CASHEPGGASSSYEQYF.

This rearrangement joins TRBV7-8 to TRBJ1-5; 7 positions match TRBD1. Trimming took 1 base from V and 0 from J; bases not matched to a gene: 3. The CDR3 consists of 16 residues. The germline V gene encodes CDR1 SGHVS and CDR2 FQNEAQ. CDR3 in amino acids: CASSLEGQVSNQPQHF. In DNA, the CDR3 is TGTGCCAGCAGCTTAGAAGGACAGGTTAGCAATCAGCCCCAGCATTTT.

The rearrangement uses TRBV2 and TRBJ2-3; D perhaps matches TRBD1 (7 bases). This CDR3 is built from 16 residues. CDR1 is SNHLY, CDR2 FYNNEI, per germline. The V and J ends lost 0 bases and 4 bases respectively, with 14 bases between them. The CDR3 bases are TGTGCCAGCAGTGAAGCCCCCAGCAGGGGGGCAGATACGCAGTATTTT. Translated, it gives CASSEAPSRGADTQYF.

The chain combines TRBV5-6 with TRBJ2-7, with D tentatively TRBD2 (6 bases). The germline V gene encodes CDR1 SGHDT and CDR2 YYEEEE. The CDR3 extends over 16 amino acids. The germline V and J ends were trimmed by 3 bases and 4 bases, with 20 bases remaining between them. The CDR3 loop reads CASSSTEGEAFYEQYF. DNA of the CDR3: TGTGCCAGCAGCTCGACGGAAGGGGAGGCCTTTTACGAGCAGTACTTC.

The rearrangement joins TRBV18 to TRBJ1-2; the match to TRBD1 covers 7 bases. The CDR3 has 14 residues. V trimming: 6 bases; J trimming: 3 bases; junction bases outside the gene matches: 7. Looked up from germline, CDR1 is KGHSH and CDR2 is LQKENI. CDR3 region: CASSPPDRDYGYTF. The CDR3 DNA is TGTGCCAGCTCTCCCCCCGACAGGGACTATGGCTACACCTTC.

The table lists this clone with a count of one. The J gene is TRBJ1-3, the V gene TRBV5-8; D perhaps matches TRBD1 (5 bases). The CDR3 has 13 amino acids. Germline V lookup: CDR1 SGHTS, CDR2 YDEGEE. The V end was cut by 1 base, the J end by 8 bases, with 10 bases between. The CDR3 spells CASSLKSRDTIYF. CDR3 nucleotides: TGTGCCAGCAGCTTGAAGTCCAGGGACACCATATATTTT.

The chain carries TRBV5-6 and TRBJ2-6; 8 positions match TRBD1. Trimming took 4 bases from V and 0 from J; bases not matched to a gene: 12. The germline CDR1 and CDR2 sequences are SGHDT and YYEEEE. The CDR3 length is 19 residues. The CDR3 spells CASSVVPGQVNSGANVLTF. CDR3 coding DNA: TGTGCCAGCAGCGTAGTACCGGGACAGGTGAACTCTGGGGCCAACGTCCTGACTTTC.

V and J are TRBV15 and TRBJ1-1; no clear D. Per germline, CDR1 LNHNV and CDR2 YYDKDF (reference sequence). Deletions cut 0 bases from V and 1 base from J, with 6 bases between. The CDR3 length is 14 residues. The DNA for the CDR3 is TGTGCCACCAGCAGAGAAAGCTGGAACACTGAAGCTTTCTTT. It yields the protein CATSRESWNTEAFF.

The CDR3 coding sequence is TGCGCCAGCAGCTTGGAGCTTGGACGGGGCACTGAAGCTTTCTTT. Translation: CASSLELGRGTEAFF. This chain uses TRBV5-1 with TRBJ1-1; D is uncertain. This CDR3 is 15 amino acids long. V was clipped by 0 bases and J by 4 bases, with 13 bases between them. From germline, CDR1 is SGHRS and CDR2 YFSETQ.

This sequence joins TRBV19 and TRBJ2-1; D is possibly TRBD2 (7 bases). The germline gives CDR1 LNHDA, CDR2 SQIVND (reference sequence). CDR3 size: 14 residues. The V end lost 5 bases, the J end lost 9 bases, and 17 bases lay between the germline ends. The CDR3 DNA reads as TGTGCCAGTAGTCGCGAAGGGGGGGGAACTGAGCAGTTCTTC. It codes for CASSREGGGTEQFF.

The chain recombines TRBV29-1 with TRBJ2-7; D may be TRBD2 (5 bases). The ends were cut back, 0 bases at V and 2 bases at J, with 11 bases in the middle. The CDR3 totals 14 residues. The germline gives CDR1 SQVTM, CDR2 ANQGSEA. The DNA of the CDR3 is TGCAGCGTTGAAGATCGCCGGGAAACCTACGAGCAGTACTTC. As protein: CSVEDRRETYEQYF.

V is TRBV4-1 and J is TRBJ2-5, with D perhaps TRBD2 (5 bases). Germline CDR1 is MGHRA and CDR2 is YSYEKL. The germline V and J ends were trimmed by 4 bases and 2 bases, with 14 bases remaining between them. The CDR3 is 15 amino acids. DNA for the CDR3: TGCGCCAGCAGCCTCCTTTGGACTTTTCAAGAGACCCAGTACTTC. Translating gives CASSLLWTFQETQYF.

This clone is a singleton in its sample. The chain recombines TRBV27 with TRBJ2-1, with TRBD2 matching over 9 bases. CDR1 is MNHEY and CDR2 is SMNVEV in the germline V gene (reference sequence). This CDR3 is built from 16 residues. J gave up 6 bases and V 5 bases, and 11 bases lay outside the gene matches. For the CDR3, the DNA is TGTGCCAGCAGTAGAGGGACTAGCAATGTGTTCAATGAGCAGTTCTTC. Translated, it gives CASSRGTSNVFNEQFF.

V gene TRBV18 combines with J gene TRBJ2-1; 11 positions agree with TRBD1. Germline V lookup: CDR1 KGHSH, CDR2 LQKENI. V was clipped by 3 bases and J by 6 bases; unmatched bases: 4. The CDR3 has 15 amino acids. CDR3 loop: CASSPPGQGGNEQFF. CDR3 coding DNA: TGTGCCAGCTCACCGCCGGGACAGGGGGGCAATGAGCAGTTCTTC.

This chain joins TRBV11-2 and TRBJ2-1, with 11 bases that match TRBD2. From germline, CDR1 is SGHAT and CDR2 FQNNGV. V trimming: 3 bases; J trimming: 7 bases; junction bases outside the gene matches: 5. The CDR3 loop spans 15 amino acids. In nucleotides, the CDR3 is TGTGCCAGCAGCTTTAGCGGGGGGGCAGGGAATGAGCAGTTCTTC. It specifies CASSFSGGAGNEQFF. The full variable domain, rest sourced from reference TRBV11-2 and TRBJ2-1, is EAGVAQSPRYKIIEKRQSVAFWCNPISGHATLYWYQQILGQGPKLLIQFQNNGVVDDSQLPKDRFSAERLKGVDSTLKIQPAKLEDSAVYLCASSFSGGAGNEQFFGPGTRLTVL.

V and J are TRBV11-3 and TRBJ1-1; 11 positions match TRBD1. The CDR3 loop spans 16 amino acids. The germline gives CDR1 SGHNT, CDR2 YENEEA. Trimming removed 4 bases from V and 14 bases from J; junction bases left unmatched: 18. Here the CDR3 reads CASSSPGTGGVLSQFF. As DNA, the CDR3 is TGTGCCAGCAGCTCCCCCGGGACAGGGGGAGTACTGAGCCAATTCTTT.

This chain's CDR3 is CASSQSGGEGHEQFF. CDR3 DNA: TGCGCCAGCAGTCAATCGGGTGGGGAGGGCCATGAGCAGTTCTTC. The chain has TRBV23-1 and TRBJ2-1, with 7 nucleotides matching TRBD2. TRBV23-1 is classed as an ORF, of uncertain function. The CDR3 is 15 residues long. V shed 0 bases and J 8 bases; nucleotides not matched to a gene: 7.